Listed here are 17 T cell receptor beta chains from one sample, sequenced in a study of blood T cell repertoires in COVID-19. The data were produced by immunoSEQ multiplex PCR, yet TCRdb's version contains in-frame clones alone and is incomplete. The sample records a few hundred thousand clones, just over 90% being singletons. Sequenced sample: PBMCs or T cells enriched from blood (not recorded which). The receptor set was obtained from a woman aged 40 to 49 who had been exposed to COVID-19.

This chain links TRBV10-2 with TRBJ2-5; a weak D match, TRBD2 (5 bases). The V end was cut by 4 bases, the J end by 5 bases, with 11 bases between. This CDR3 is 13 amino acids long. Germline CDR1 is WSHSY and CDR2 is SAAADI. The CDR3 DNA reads TGCGCCAGCAGTGTTCAAGGCGGGGAGACCCAGTACTTC. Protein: CASSVQGGETQYF.

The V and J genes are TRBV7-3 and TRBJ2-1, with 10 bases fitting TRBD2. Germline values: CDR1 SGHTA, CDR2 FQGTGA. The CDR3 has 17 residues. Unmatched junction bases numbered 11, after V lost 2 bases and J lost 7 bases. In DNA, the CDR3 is TGTGCCAGCAGCTTATTGGGGACTAGCGCGAAGAGAAATGAGCAGTTCTTC. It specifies CASSLLGTSAKRNEQFF.

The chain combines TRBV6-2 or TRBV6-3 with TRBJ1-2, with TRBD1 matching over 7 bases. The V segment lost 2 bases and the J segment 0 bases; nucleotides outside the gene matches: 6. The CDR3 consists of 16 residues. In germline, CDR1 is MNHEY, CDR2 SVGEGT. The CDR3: CASSYAGQPTNYGYTF. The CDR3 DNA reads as TGTGCCAGCAGTTACGCGGGACAGCCAACTAACTATGGCTACACCTTC.

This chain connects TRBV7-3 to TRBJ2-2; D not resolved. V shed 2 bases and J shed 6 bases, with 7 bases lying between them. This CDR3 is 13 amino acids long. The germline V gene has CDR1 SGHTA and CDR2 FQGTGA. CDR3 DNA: TGTGCCAGCAGCTTATGGAGTCCCGGGGAGCTGTTTTTT. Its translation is CASSLWSPGELFF. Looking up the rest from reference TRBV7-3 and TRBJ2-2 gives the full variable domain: GAGVSQTPSNKVTEKGKYVELRCDPISGHTALYWYRQSLGQGPEFLIYFQGTGAADDSGLPNDRFFAVRPEGSVSTLKIQRTERGDSAVYLCASSLWSPGELFFGEGSRLTVL.

The CDR3, as DNA: TGTGCCAGCTCACCTCGCCCGGGGGGATACAATGAGCAGTTCTTC. This gives the protein CASSPRPGGYNEQFF. This rearrangement joins TRBV18 to TRBJ2-1, with 7 bases aligning to TRBD2. In germline, CDR1 is KGHSH, CDR2 LQKENI. The CDR3 runs to 15 residues. J lost 4 bases, V lost 3 bases, and 6 bases had no gene match.

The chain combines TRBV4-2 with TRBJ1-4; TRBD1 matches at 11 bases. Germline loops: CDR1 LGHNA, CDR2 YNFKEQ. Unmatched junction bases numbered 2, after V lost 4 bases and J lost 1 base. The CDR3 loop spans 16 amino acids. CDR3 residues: CASSPDRGQTNEKLFF. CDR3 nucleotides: TGTGCCAGCAGCCCGGACAGGGGGCAAACTAATGAAAAACTGTTTTTT.

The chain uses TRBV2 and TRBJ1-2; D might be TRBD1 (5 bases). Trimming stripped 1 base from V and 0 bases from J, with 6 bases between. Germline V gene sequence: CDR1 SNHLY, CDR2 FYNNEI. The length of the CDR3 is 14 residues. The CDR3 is CASSEGGTNYGYTF. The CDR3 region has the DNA TGTGCCAGCAGTGAAGGGGGCACTAACTATGGCTACACCTTC.

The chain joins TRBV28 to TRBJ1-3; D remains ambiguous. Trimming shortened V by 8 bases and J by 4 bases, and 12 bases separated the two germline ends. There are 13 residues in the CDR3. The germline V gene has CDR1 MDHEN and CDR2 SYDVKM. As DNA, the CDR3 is TGTGCCAGCGACGAGGAAAGGGGAAACACCATATATTTT. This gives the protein CASDEERGNTIYF.

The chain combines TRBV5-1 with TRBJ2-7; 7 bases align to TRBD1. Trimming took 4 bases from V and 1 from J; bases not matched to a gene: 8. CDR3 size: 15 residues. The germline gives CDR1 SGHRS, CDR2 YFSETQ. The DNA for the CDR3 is TGCGCCAGCAGCACCGGTGGGACAGCTTCCTACGAGCAGTACTTC. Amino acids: CASSTGGTASYEQYF.

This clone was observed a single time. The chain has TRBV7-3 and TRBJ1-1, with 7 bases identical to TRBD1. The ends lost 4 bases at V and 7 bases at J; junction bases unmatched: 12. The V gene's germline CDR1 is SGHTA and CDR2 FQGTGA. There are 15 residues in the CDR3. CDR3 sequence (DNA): TGTGCCAGCAGCTACAGAGGTAGGGGGCAAGATGAAGCTTTCTTT. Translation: CASSYRGRGQDEAFF.

The CDR3 DNA reads TGTGCCAGCACCACCGACGCCGGGACAGCGAACACCGGGGAGCTGTTTTTT. As protein: CASTTDAGTANTGELFF. The chain uses TRBV2 and TRBJ2-2; 7 nucleotides line up with TRBD1. With 7 bases clipped from V and 0 bases from J, the junction kept 11 bases outside the gene matches. The CDR3 consists of 17 residues. CDR1 is SNHLY and CDR2 is FYNNEI in the germline V gene.

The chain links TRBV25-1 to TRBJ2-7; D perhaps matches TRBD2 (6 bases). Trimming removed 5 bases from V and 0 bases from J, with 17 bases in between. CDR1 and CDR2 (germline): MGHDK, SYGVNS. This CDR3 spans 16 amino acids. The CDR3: CASSPLGRLNSYEQYF. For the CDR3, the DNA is TGTGCCAGCAGTCCATTAGGGAGGCTAAACTCCTACGAGCAGTACTTC.

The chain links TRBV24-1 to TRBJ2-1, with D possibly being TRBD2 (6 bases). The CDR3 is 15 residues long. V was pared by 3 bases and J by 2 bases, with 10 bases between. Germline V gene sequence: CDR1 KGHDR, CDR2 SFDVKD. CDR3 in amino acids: CATSDPGEPYNEQFF. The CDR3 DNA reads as TGTGCCACCAGTGATCCGGGGGAACCCTACAATGAGCAGTTCTTC.

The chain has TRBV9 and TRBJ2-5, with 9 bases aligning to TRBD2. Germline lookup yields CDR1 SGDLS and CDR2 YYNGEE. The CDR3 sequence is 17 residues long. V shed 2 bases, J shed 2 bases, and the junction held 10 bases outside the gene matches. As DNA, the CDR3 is TGTGCCAGCAGCGTGGGGGGGCTAGCGGGGTTACAAGAGACCCAGTACTTC. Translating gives CASSVGGLAGLQETQYF.

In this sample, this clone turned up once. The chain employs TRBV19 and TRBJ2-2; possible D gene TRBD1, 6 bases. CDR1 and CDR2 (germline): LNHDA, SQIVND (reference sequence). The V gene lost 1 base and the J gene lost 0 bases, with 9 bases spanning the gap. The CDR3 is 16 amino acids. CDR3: CASSIVGGANTGELFF. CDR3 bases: TGTGCCAGTAGTATAGTTGGGGGCGCGAACACCGGGGAGCTGTTTTTT.

The DNA for the CDR3 is TGTGCCAGCAGCCCACCGACAGGGACGGACACTGAAGCTTTCTTT. This gives the protein CASSPPTGTDTEAFF. The V call is TRBV11-1, the J call TRBJ1-1, with 7 bases identical to TRBD1. Per germline, CDR1 SGHAT and CDR2 FQDESV (reference sequence). This CDR3 comprises 15 residues. V lost 5 bases, J lost 3 bases, and 9 bases stayed unmatched.

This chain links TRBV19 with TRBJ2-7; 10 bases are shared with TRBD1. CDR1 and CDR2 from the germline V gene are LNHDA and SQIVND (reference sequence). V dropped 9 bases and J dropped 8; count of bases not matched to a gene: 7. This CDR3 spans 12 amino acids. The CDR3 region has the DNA TGTGCCAGCCGGGGACAGGGGTGGAAGCAGTACTTC. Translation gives CASRGQGWKQYF.